This passage covers 13 T cell receptor beta chains from one sample sequenced in a study of shared T cell receptors in the human thymus. The repertoire was sequenced with immunoSEQ multiplex PCR; TCRdb's copy has only in-frame clones and lacks some. The sample lists 500,000 to 550,000 clones, around three quarters seen once, with 0.01% to 0.015% in the top ten. This same sample was also part of a study on human thymus T cells.

Sequenced material: thymocytes. The receptors shown here come from a boy under two years old with a congenital heart defect.

This clone was counted once. The rearrangement links TRBV10-3 to TRBJ2-3; 16 bases are shared with TRBD2. Germline V CDR1 and CDR2: ENHRY, SYGVKD. J gave up 5 bases and V 2 bases, and 1 base lay outside the gene matches. CDR3 length: 16 amino acids. The CDR3 region is CAISEGTSGRGDTQYF. The CDR3 DNA is TGTGCCATCAGTGAGGGGACTAGCGGGAGGGGAGATACGCAGTATTTT.

This clone has just a few counts. This sequence joins TRBV10-2 and TRBJ1-2, with D perhaps TRBD1 (5 bases). V dropped 4 bases and J dropped 1 base, with 7 bases sitting between them. This CDR3 spans 13 amino acids. Looked up from germline, CDR1 is WSHSY and CDR2 is SAAADI. CDR3 region: CASSAQGNYGYTF. CDR3 sequence (DNA): TGCGCCAGCAGTGCGCAGGGTAACTATGGCTACACCTTC.

This clone has a single count. V usage is TRBV4-1 and J usage is TRBJ2-7, with a possible D match to TRBD1 (6 bases). The CDR3 runs 15 residues. Germline values: CDR1 MGHRA, CDR2 YSYEKL. V was clipped by 2 bases and J by 0 bases, with 11 bases between them. This CDR3 is CASSQLQGNSYEQYF. As DNA, the CDR3 is TGCGCCAGCAGCCAACTACAGGGAAACTCCTACGAGCAGTACTTC.

The V gene is TRBV6-6, the J gene TRBJ2-7; D is ambiguous. The CDR3 runs 14 residues. Trimming stripped 4 bases from V and 1 base from J, with 11 bases between. CDR1 MNHNY and CDR2 SVGAGI come from the germline V gene (reference sequence). The CDR3: CASSFTSPSYEQYF. CDR3 sequence (DNA): TGTGCCAGCAGTTTCACAAGTCCTTCCTACGAGCAGTACTTC.

The V and J genes are TRBV7-2 and TRBJ2-2; 11 bases map to TRBD1. The CDR3 is made up of 17 amino acids. The V and J ends lost 5 bases and 6 bases, in that order; junction bases with no gene match: 11. Looked up from germline, CDR1 is SGHTA and CDR2 is FQGNSA. The CDR3 DNA reads as TGTGCCAGCAGCCCACCGGGCGGACAGGGGGCGGCCGGGGAGCTGTTTTTT. Its translation is CASSPPGGQGAAGELFF.

This chain connects TRBV5-4 to TRBJ2-2; TRBD2 matches 8 bases. V dropped 2 bases and J dropped 3; count of bases not matched to a gene: 3. This CDR3 region has 15 residues. Per the germline V gene, CDR1 is SGHNT and CDR2 is YYREEE (reference sequence). In DNA form, the CDR3 reads TGTGCCAGCAGCTTTGGTAGCGGGGACACCGGGGAGCTGTTTTTT. It codes for CASSFGSGDTGELFF.

The rearrangement joins TRBV4-1 to TRBJ1-2, with TRBD1 matching 7 bases. With 1 base clipped from V and 9 bases from J, the junction kept 14 bases outside the gene matches. CDR1 is MGHRA, CDR2 YSYEKL, per germline. CDR3 size: 16 residues. The CDR3 region has the DNA TGCGCCAGCAGCCAAGTCCCCGGGACAGTGGGACTCCGCTACACCTTC. Translated, it gives CASSQVPGTVGLRYTF.

The gene calls are TRBV19 and TRBJ2-6; D ambiguous. The V gene lost 7 bases and the J gene lost 2 bases, with 9 bases spanning the gap. Germline assignment: CDR1 LNHDA and CDR2 SQIVND (reference sequence). This CDR3 spans 14 amino acids. This chain's CDR3 is CASNHPPGANVLTF. The DNA for the CDR3 is TGTGCCAGTAATCATCCCCCTGGGGCCAACGTCCTGACTTTC. Using reference TRBV19 and TRBJ2-6 for the parts outside the CDR3, the full variable domain is DGGITQSPKYLFRKEGQNVTLSCEQNLNHDAMYWYRQDPGQGLRLIYYSQIVNDFQKGDIAEGYSVSREKKESFPLTVTSAQKNPTAFYLCASNHPPGANVLTFGAGSRLTVL.

The gene calls are TRBV4-3 and TRBJ2-7; D is possibly TRBD2 (5 bases). Per the germline V gene, CDR1 is LGHNA and CDR2 is YSLEER. The CDR3 extends over 18 amino acids. V shed 0 bases and J shed 3 bases, with 21 bases lying between them. CDR3 loop: CASSQDKREKGRNYEQYF. The CDR3 bases are TGCGCCAGCAGCCAAGATAAAAGGGAGAAGGGAAGAAACTACGAGCAGTACTTC.

This clone was observed a single time. This rearrangement joins TRBV7-8 to TRBJ2-5; 7 bases fit TRBD1. Germline V CDR1 and CDR2: SGHVS, FQNEAQ. V gave up 1 base and J gave up 3 bases; unmatched junction bases: 11. CDR3 length equals 17 residues. The chain's CDR3 is CASSLEEGAIWKETQYF. CDR3 in DNA: TGTGCCAGCAGCTTAGAAGAGGGGGCGATATGGAAAGAGACCCAGTACTTC.

This clone has a single count. J is TRBJ2-3 and V is TRBV4-3, with TRBD2 matching 13 bases. J was trimmed by 1 base and V by 4 bases; bases with no gene match: 14. CDR1 and CDR2 (germline): LGHNA, YSLEER. The CDR3 is 20 residues long. The CDR3 region is CASSLTSGTSGVVGTDTQYF. The CDR3 DNA follows: TGCGCCAGCAGCCTGACTTCCGGGACTAGCGGGGTCGTCGGCACAGATACGCAGTATTTT.

The chain joins TRBV28 to TRBJ1-3, with D possibly matching TRBD1 (5 bases). This CDR3 is 14 amino acids long. Per germline, CDR1 MDHEN and CDR2 SYDVKM. The V gene lost 6 bases and the J gene lost 0 bases, with 9 bases spanning the gap. CDR3 protein: CASRKGNSGNTIYF. CDR3 in DNA: TGTGCCAGCAGAAAGGGGAACTCTGGAAACACCATATATTTT.

The chain is built from TRBV14 and TRBJ2-7; the match to TRBD2 covers 12 bases. Per the germline V gene, CDR1 is SGHDN and CDR2 is FVKESK. The CDR3 runs to 17 residues. Germline trimming cut 0 bases from V and 5 bases from J; bases unmatched to any gene: 8. The CDR3: CASSQETGLAGFNEQYF. The CDR3 bases are TGTGCCAGCAGCCAAGAAACCGGACTAGCGGGATTCAACGAGCAGTACTTC.